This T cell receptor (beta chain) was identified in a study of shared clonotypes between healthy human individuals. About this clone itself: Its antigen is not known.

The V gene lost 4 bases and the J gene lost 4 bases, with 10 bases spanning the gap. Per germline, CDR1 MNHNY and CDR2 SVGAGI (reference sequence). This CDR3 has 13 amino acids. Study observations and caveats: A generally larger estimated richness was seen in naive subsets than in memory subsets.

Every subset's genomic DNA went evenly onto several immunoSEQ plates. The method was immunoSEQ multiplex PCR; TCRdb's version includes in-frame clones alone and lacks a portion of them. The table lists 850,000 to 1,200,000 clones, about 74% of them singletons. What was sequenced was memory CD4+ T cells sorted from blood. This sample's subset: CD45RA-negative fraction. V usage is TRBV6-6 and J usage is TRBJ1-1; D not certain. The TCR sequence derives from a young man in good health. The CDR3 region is CASSLPMSTEAFF. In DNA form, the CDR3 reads TGTGCCAGCAGTTTACCCATGAGCACTGAAGCTTTCTTT.